Below are 17 T cell receptor beta chains sequenced from a single sample in a study of blood T cell repertoires in COVID-19. Some clones are missing from TCRdb's copy, which holds only in-frame ones; the method was immunoSEQ multiplex PCR. Found here are approximately 200,000 clones, 85% of them singletons; the top ten hold over 15%. The sample taken for sequencing was PBMCs or T cells enriched from blood (not recorded which). The receptors were gathered from a man aged 40-49 years who had recovered from COVID-19.

The V and J genes are TRBV18 and TRBJ1-2; TRBD1 matches at 10 bases. The V gene's germline CDR1 is KGHSH and CDR2 LQKENI. The CDR3 is 14 amino acids. V lost 3 bases to trimming and J lost 13 bases; unmatched junction nucleotides: 11. CDR3: CASSPQGTGVVSTF. The CDR3 DNA reads as TGTGCCAGCTCACCCCAGGGGACAGGGGTGGTATCCACCTTC.

The chain links TRBV7-2 to TRBJ1-2, with 10 bases lining up with TRBD1. After removal of 5 bases from V and 8 bases from J, the junction contained 8 bases not matched to a gene. Germline V CDR1 and CDR2: SGHTA, FQGNSA. The CDR3 loop spans 14 amino acids. The CDR3 bases are TGTGCCAGCAGCCCGACAGGGGGCGCGGGGGGCTACACCTTC. Translated, it gives CASSPTGGAGGYTF.

The chain employs TRBV3-1 (or the pseudogene TRBV3-2) and TRBJ2-7; D is undetermined. Trimming left V 0 bases short and J 2 bases short, with 5 bases between. The CDR3 consists of 13 residues. Germline V gives CDR1 LGHDT, CDR2 YNNKEL (reference sequence). CDR3 DNA sequence: TGTGCCAGCAGCCAAGACCTTGCCTACGAGCAGTACTTC. Translated: CASSQDLAYEQYF.

This chain connects TRBV29-1 to TRBJ2-4; tentative D call: TRBD1 (6 bases). From germline, CDR1 is SQVTM and CDR2 ANQGSEA. This CDR3 region has 13 residues. V was pared by 3 bases and J by 5 bases, with 11 bases between. For the CDR3, the DNA is TGCAGCGTTGAGATTCGGACAGAAAACATTCAGTACTTC. Protein product: CSVEIRTENIQYF.

V and J are TRBV5-1 and TRBJ2-1; D remains unclear. The V and J ends lost 4 bases and 0 bases respectively, with 17 bases between them. The CDR3 loop spans 17 amino acids. Germline assignment: CDR1 SGHRS and CDR2 YFSETQ. The DNA for the CDR3 is TGCGCCAGCAGCCCGGTCTCTAGACCTAGCTCCTACAATGAGCAGTTCTTC. Translating gives CASSPVSRPSSYNEQFF.

V is TRBV13 and J is TRBJ2-7; D not certain. The CDR3 has 17 residues. V lost 6 bases and J lost 0, with 21 bases in between. Germline CDR1 is PRHDT and CDR2 is FYEKMQ (reference sequence). For the CDR3, the DNA is TGTGCCAGCAGTTTGCGAACTGATCGGAGTAGCTCCTACGAGCAGTACTTC. Amino acids: CASSLRTDRSSSYEQYF.

The rearrangement joins TRBV4-1 to TRBJ2-7; 10 bases align to TRBD2. Germline V gene data show CDR1 as MGHRA and CDR2 as YSYEKL. CDR3 length: 15 amino acids. The ends lost 3 bases at V and 1 base at J; junction bases unmatched: 3. For the CDR3, the DNA is TGCGCCAGCAGCCACCGGACTAGCGGATCCTACGAGCAGTACTTC. Translating it yields CASSHRTSGSYEQYF.

The chain employs TRBV18 and TRBJ1-3; D is unresolved. CDR3 length: 17 amino acids. The V and J ends lost 0 bases and 9 bases respectively, with 21 bases between them. In germline, CDR1 is KGHSH, CDR2 LQKENI. The CDR3 sequence: CASSPPVDVGERSTIYF. The CDR3 DNA reads TGTGCCAGCTCACCACCGGTCGATGTCGGTGAGCGGAGCACCATATATTTT.

This sequence joins TRBV27 and TRBJ2-3, with a weak D call TRBD2 (6 bases). Germline assignment: CDR1 MNHEY and CDR2 SMNVEV (reference sequence). V lost 2 bases and J lost 1, with 10 bases in between. The CDR3 is made up of 15 amino acids. The CDR3 region has the DNA TGTGCCAGCAGTTTAGGAGGGTTTGGCACAGATACGCAGTATTTT. It specifies CASSLGGFGTDTQYF.

The chain joins TRBV6-2 or TRBV6-3 to TRBJ2-7; TRBD2 agrees at 7 bases. Per germline, CDR1 MNHEY and CDR2 SVGEGT. The CDR3 has 18 amino acids. The V segment lost 6 bases and the J segment 3 bases; nucleotides outside the gene matches: 20. CDR3 amino acids: CASSSDSPTSVRNYEQYF. The CDR3 coding sequence is TGTGCCAGCAGCTCCGACTCCCCTACTAGCGTCCGGAACTACGAGCAGTACTTC.

The chain has TRBV15 and TRBJ2-7; 12 bases are a match to TRBD1. This CDR3 comprises 17 residues. With 1 base clipped from V and 3 bases from J, the junction kept 7 bases outside the gene matches. Germline V gene sequence: CDR1 LNHNV, CDR2 YYDKDF (reference sequence). CDR3 protein: CATSRGWRDRGHYEQYF. Written as DNA, the CDR3 is TGTGCCACCAGCAGAGGGTGGAGGGACAGGGGGCACTACGAGCAGTACTTC.

The chain uses TRBV5-1 and TRBJ2-7; D might be TRBD1 (5 bases). Germline-derived CDR1 and CDR2 are SGHRS and YFSETQ. This CDR3 region has 15 residues. Trimming left V 0 bases short and J 0 bases short, with 10 bases between. The CDR3 bases are TGCGCCAGCAGCTTGGAGGGGCTCCCCTCCTACGAGCAGTACTTC. Its protein product is CASSLEGLPSYEQYF.

In its sample, this clone was seen a few times. The chain has TRBV6-5 and TRBJ2-4, with D maybe TRBD1 (5 bases). The V and J ends lost 4 bases and 3 bases respectively, with 10 bases between them. From germline, CDR1 is MNHEY and CDR2 SVGAGI. CDR3 length: 14 amino acids. DNA of the CDR3: TGTGCCAGCAGTTCCAGGGCGGTCAAAAACATTCAGTACTTC. Residues: CASSSRAVKNIQYF.

The chain uses TRBV4-2 and TRBJ2-7; 7 bases match TRBD2. CDR3 length equals 15 residues. Germline assignment: CDR1 LGHNA and CDR2 YNFKEQ. V shed 1 base and J 1 base; nucleotides not matched to a gene: 4. The CDR3 DNA reads TGTGCCAGCAGCCAAGGGGGGGGGAGTTCCTACGAGCAGTACTTC. Translation gives CASSQGGGSSYEQYF.

The V call is TRBV5-6, the J call TRBJ2-1; 13 bases agree with TRBD2. The trim removed 2 bases at V and 5 bases at J, leaving 10 bases unmatched. Germline CDR1 and CDR2: SGHDT and YYEEEE. This CDR3 has 18 amino acids. The CDR3 DNA is TGTGCCAGCAGCTTCGTCACTAGCGGGAGGGCCTCTCACAATGAGCAGTTCTTC. It is translated as CASSFVTSGRASHNEQFF.

The rearrangement joins TRBV10-3 to TRBJ1-1; D might be TRBD1 (5 bases). V was trimmed by 7 bases and J by 3 bases, leaving 12 bases between them. Germline V CDR1 and CDR2: ENHRY, SYGVKD. The CDR3 runs 13 residues. CDR3: CAINGGRDTEAFF. The CDR3 nucleotides are TGTGCCATCAACGGGGGGAGGGACACTGAAGCTTTCTTT.

In this sample, this clone turned up a few times. The chain couples TRBV14 to TRBJ1-2, with D uncertain. V was shortened by 0 bases and J by 3 bases, with 11 bases between the two germline ends. Germline V gene sequence: CDR1 SGHDN, CDR2 FVKESK. This CDR3 spans 15 amino acids. In nucleotides, the CDR3 is TGTGCCAGCAGCCAAGATGTCAGGTCGTACTATGGCTACACCTTC. This codes for CASSQDVRSYYGYTF.